This is a list of T cell receptor beta chains from one sample in a study of response to subunit inactivated influenza vaccine. In TCRdb, the RT-PCR reads were re-called with MiXCR into one record per CDR3 protein. This sample carries hundreds of thousands of distinct CDR3 sequences, about 15% of them seen once, and the ten largest clones take around 10%. Specimen: PBMCs from blood, collected about 12 days after vaccination. These receptors all come from a man aged 45 to 65 who received an inactivated influenza vaccine. Each CDR3 is given with its conserved first and last residue. D genes are given only for firm matches. Clone size is given for some rows only: seen once, a few or many times, or a class if the clone is expanded.

size,J,D,V,DNA,CDR3
few,TRBJ2-3,-,TRBV7-6,TGTGCCAGCAGCTTAACCCAGGGGCCAGATACGCAGTATTTT,CASSLTQGPDTQYF
few,TRBJ2-7,TRBD2,TRBV19,TGTGCCAGTAGTACTCCGTATAGCGGGCGCTCCTACGAGCAGTACTTC,CASSTPYSGRSYEQYF
-,TRBJ2-5,TRBD2,TRBV7-6,TGTGCCAGCAGCGTCATAGCGGGAGGGAGGATCGGAGAGACCCAGTACTTC,CASSVIAGGRIGETQYF
few,TRBJ2-7,TRBD1,TRBV6-2/TRBV6-3,TGTGCCACCCAAAGGGACAGCTACGAGCAGTACTTC,CATQRDSYEQYF
few,TRBJ1-4,-,TRBV29-1,TGCAGCGTTATTGGGGGGGGTACTAATGAAAAACTGTTTTTT,CSVIGGGTNEKLFF
-,TRBJ2-7,-,TRBV5-1,TGCGCCAGCAGCTCGCAGGGGGGCCGATCCTACGAGCAGTACTTC,CASSSQGGRSYEQYF
once,TRBJ2-1,TRBD2,TRBV5-1,TGCGCCAGCAGCTTGGCGGGTCGGAGCGGGGTTGAGCAGTTCTTC,CASSLAGRSGVEQFF
-,TRBJ2-1,-,TRBV11-2,TGTGCCAGCACCGAGCAGTTCTTC,CASTEQFF
-,TRBJ2-7,-,TRBV19,TGTGCCAGTAGTATGGATGGGTACGAGCAGTACTTC,CASSMDGYEQYF
-,TRBJ2-5,-,TRBV7-6,TGTGCCAGCAGCTTAGCGCAAGGGGCTACGGGGCAAGAGACCCAGTACTTC,CASSLAQGATGQETQYF
many,TRBJ2-3,TRBD2,TRBV29-1,TGCAGCGCATCCGGGACTAGCGGGGGTGCGCAGTATTTT,CSASGTSGGAQYF
few,TRBJ2-3,-,TRBV5-5,TGTGCCAGCAGCTTGGTTGGGTACGCGGCGAGCACAGATACGCAGTATTTT,CASSLVGYAASTDTQYF
-,TRBJ1-5,-,TRBV12-3/TRBV12-4,TGTGCCAGCAGTTTAGTTGGGGTTTCGGAGCAGCCCCAGCATTTT,CASSLVGVSEQPQHF
few,TRBJ1-5,TRBD1,TRBV6-2/TRBV6-3,TGTGCCAGCAGTTACTCGGCAGGGGGCGCGGGCAGCAATCAGCCCCAGCATTTT,CASSYSAGGAGSNQPQHF
-,TRBJ2-1,TRBD2,TRBV9,TGTGCCAGCAGCGTTGGCGGGAGGGCCCACCTACGCAATGAGCAGTTCTTC,CASSVGGRAHLRNEQFF
few,TRBJ1-1,-,TRBV12-3/TRBV12-4,TGTGCCAGCAGTAAACGGGACATAGGGGACACTGAAGCTTTCTTT,CASSKRDIGDTEAFF
many,TRBJ2-3,TRBD2,TRBV24-1,TGTGCCACCAAGGCGGGAGGTGATGTAACGCAGTATTTT,CATKAGGDVTQYF
-,TRBJ2-5,-,TRBV2,-,CASSDFRGTGEETQYF
few,TRBJ2-3,TRBD2,TRBV9,TGTGCCAGCAGCGTAGGAGCGGGAGCTGGTTCAGATACGCAGTATTTT,CASSVGAGAGSDTQYF
-,TRBJ2-7,-,TRBV6-2/TRBV6-3,TGTGCCAGCAGTTACTCGCTTGGCGGGACTGTGGACGAGCAGTACTTC,CASSYSLGGTVDEQYF
many,TRBJ2-7,-,TRBV29-1,TGCAGCGTGCGAGACCTCTACGAGCAGTACTTC,CSVRDLYEQYF
few,TRBJ1-3,-,TRBV5-6,TGTGCCAGCAGCTCTCAAATCGGACGGATCTCTGGAAACACCATATATTTT,CASSSQIGRISGNTIYF
few,TRBJ2-5,-,TRBV7-7,TGTGCTAGCAGCTTAGGTGTTGCAGTTCAAGAGACCCAGTACTTC,CASSLGVAVQETQYF
-,TRBJ1-2,TRBD1,TRBV20-1,TGCAGTGCTAGACAGGGGGCGCAGCATGGCTACACCTTC,CSARQGAQHGYTF
-,TRBJ2-7,-,TRBV12-3/TRBV12-4,TGTGCCAGCAGTTTAGTGGGGAAATACGAGCAGTACTTC,CASSLVGKYEQYF
-,TRBJ2-1,TRBD2,TRBV7-3,TGTGCCAGCAGCTTACTAGCGGGAGGGCTAAGCAATGAGCAGTTCTTC,CASSLLAGGLSNEQFF
-,TRBJ2-5,TRBD1,TRBV15,TGTGCCACCAGCAGACGGGACAGACAAGAGACCCAGTACTTC,CATSRRDRQETQYF